What follows is one T cell receptor beta chain and its context. The table lists this clonotype with a few counts. Its antigen remains undetermined. No base quality information exists; no much larger clone differs at one position. The protocol used for the library was 5' RACE. The instrument was an Illumina HiSeq 2500. The second PCR ran for roughly 7 to 12 cycles and used a J-beta primer mix along with a sample-barcoded 5' primer. Each TCR beta cDNA molecule received a unique molecular identifier from a template-switch 5' adaptor carrying 12 random nucleotides. Each sample yielded at least 2.5 million CDR3-containing paired-end reads. All of the RNA was converted into first-strand cDNA using the Mint cDNA synthesis kit, with a TRBC-specific oligonucleotide serving as the primer. All cDNA was treated with uracil-DNA glycosylase and then went through a first 18-cycle PCR with the universal primers M1SS and BC2_uni_R. In the authors' own workflow: Each sample was normalized by randomly selecting 1 million high-quality reads, each carrying a distinct molecular identifier. Reads with shared molecular identifiers were discarded instead of being binned into consensus sequences. MiTCR, run with a Q25 quality threshold and the strictest error-elimination algorithm, handled CDR3 identification, clonotype clustering and error correction. A nonparametric unseen species model with Euler transformation was used to estimate lower-bound total TCR beta diversity. The public reads were run again by TCRdb, first through fastp at Q25 and then through MiXCR, and only productive beta chains were kept. A single entry per CDR3 protein holds the most common genes and DNA from its merged rows. These V and J calls are TCRdb output, not the study's own analysis. In all, the sample holds around 790,000 distinct CDR3 sequences, and 40% to 50% of those were seen once. Around 18% of the sample rests with the top ten.

Systemically healthy Caucasian individuals from Russia, about 38 in total and aged about 6 to 100 years, were included as donors. Approximately 10 milliliters of peripheral blood were collected from each donor into EDTA-treated Vacutainer tubes. Ficoll-Paque density-gradient centrifugation was used to isolate PBMCs, with at least 6.5 million obtained per sample. Total RNA was extracted from PBMCs with Trizol reagent, with at least 5 micrograms obtained per sample. The percentages of naive CD45RAhigh/CD27high T cells were determined by flow cytometry on a PBMC aliquot from every donor. The sample belongs to a study of blood T cells in healthy people across ages (dated by TCRdb to about 2015). Describing the broader study: In model experiments, template switching captured roughly one uniquely barcoded TCR beta cDNA molecule for every two T cells. Using deep sequencing normalized with unique cDNA molecular identifiers, the study measured how TCR beta repertoire diversity changes with age. Four age groups were formed from the donors: young (average approximately 15 years), middle-aged (approximately 39), aged (62) and long-lived (less than 85). To avoid experimental bias, donors of different ages were randomly spread across the sequencing lanes. Two additional independent replicas of 1 million unique cDNA reads from the same blood draw were analyzed for two donors (one aged 18 to 29 and one aged 80 or older). The paper's findings and limits, for the study overall: Donor CMV infection status was unknown, potentially confounding age-related changes in expanded clonotypes. The long-lived group showed more naive CD4+ T cells, fewer expanded clones and increased TCR diversity than the aged group, suggesting age selection. A strong correlation was found between observed TCR beta diversity and the percentage of naive T cells measured by flow cytometry. Because profiling used bulk unsorted PBMCs, naive and antigen-experienced compartments could not be compared conclusively. Observed TCR beta diversity per million T cells fell roughly linearly with age, and a significant reduction was already apparent by age about 43. Estimates of total diversity based on one million sequenced T cells were considered lower bounds and underestimates.

V loses 5 bases, J loses 1 base, and the germline ends lie 17 bases apart. Sequences SGHTA (CDR1) and FQGNSA (CDR2) are obtained from the germline V gene. The CDR3, cysteine through phenylalanine, is 17 amino acids long. Just the 51-base CDR3 DNA is kept, in frame starting at base 1. The rearranged segments are TRBV7-2 and TRBJ1-4, and the D gene may be TRBD1, 5 bases matching. Material: blood. The receptor was isolated from a man in his fifties or sixties in good health. The CDR3: CASSRTGTPGTNEKLFF. The nucleotides are TGTGCCAGCAGCAGGACCGGGACCCCGGGAACTAATGAAAAACTGTTTTTT. The CDR3, completed at both ends by the reference TRBV7-2 and TRBJ1-4 genes, gives the full variable domain GAGVSQSPSNKVTEKGKDVELRCDPISGHTALYWYRQSLGQGLEFLIYFQGNSAPDKSGLPSDRFSAERTGGSVSTLTIQRTQQEDSAVYLCASSRTGTPGTNEKLFFGSGTQLSVL.